Listed below are T cell receptor beta chains from one sample, sequenced in a study of blood T cells in healthy people across ages. From the 5' RACE reads, TCRdb called clonotypes with MiXCR, one entry per CDR3 protein. Of 2 million or so distinct CDR3 sequences in the sample, about 49% were seen once. Specimen: blood. These receptors were taken from a middle-aged woman in good health. CDR3s include the opening cysteine and the closing phenylalanine or tryptophan. A D gene is named only where the DNA matches it firmly. Some rows mark clone size as missing; the rest say once, few, many or name a class of expanded clone.

TGCAGCGCTCAGACAGGGGTGAATGGCTACACCTTC	CSAQTGVNGYTF	TRBV29-1	TRBJ1-2	TRBD1	-
TGTGCCAGCAGCCAAGATTTATCAAGGGACTATTCACCCCTCCACTTT	CASSQDLSRDYSPLHF	TRBV14	TRBJ1-6	-	-
TGCGCCAGCAGCCAAGTAAAGGGTCTGGGCACTGAAGCTTTCTTT	CASSQVKGLGTEAFF	TRBV4-1	TRBJ1-1	-	-
TGTGCCAGCAGTCGGGACAGGGGGTTTGGGGCCAACGTCCTGACTTTC	CASSRDRGFGANVLTF	TRBV6-2/TRBV6-3	TRBJ2-6	TRBD1	-
TGTGCCAGCAGCTCGGGGGACAGTTCGGTCTATGGCTACACCTTC	CASSSGDSSVYGYTF	TRBV7-9	TRBJ1-2	TRBD1	many
TGTGCCAGCAGAAGCTCAACTGGACTAGCGGGGGGGTACTACAATGAGCAGTTCTTC	CASRSSTGLAGGYYNEQFF	TRBV12-3/TRBV12-4	TRBJ2-1	TRBD2	-
TGTGCCAGCAGCTCCGGGACAGGCTACGAGCAGAACTTC	CASSSGTGYEQNF	TRBV6-2/TRBV6-3	TRBJ2-7	TRBD1	-
TGTGCCTCGACGCCCGGGACAGACCCTGGAAACGAGCAGTACTTC	CASTPGTDPGNEQYF	TRBV10-3	TRBJ2-7	TRBD1	few
TGTGCCACCAGTGATCCTCAGGCTTTGCGCACAGATACGCAGTATTTT	CATSDPQALRTDTQYF	TRBV24-1	TRBJ2-3	-	few
TGTGCCACCAGTGATCCCCGGGGGCAGGGTGTCTACGAGCAGTACTTC	CATSDPRGQGVYEQYF	TRBV24-1	TRBJ2-7	-	-
TGTGCCAGCAGTGTAACAGGGAGGACAGATACGCAGTATTTT	CASSVTGRTDTQYF	TRBV27	TRBJ2-3	-	-
TGTGCCAGCAACCAAGTTGTGGATACGCAGTATTTT	CASNQVVDTQYF	TRBV7-2	TRBJ2-3	-	few
TGTGCCAGTACTTGGGAGGGACAGCGAGCTAACTATGGCTACACCTTC	CASTWEGQRANYGYTF	TRBV19	TRBJ1-2	TRBD1	-
TGTGCCAGCAGTTTCGACCCGGTCAAGGGGACCCAGTACTTC	CASSFDPVKGTQYF	TRBV12-3/TRBV12-4	TRBJ2-5	-	few
TGTGCCAGCAGCTTAGAGGCAGGGCTATGGAATTCACCCCTCCACTTT	CASSLEAGLWNSPLHF	TRBV7-6	TRBJ1-6	-	-
TGTACCAGCAGTTTACAGCGGGGGGGAAGCACAGATACGCAGTATTTT	CTSSLQRGGSTDTQYF	TRBV12-3/TRBV12-4	TRBJ2-3	TRBD2	few
TGTGCCACCAGCAGTGAACCAACAAGCTCCTACGAGCAGTACTTC	CATSSEPTSSYEQYF	TRBV15	TRBJ2-7	-	-
TGTGCCAGCAGTCTTCGTAAGGACGGGAGTTCCCGAGAGACCCAGTACTTC	CASSLRKDGSSRETQYF	TRBV28	TRBJ2-5	-	-
TGTGTCAGCAGTTTCAGACAGGGTACAGATACGCAGTATTTT	CVSSFRQGTDTQYF	TRBV12-3/TRBV12-4	TRBJ2-3	TRBD1	-
TGTGCCAGCAGGGACCTACCCGGGACACAAAGAAACTATGGCTACACCTTC	CASRDLPGTQRNYGYTF	TRBV6-2/TRBV6-3	TRBJ1-2	-	-
TGTGCCAGCAGTGATCCGGGACGGTGGGGTGGTGAGCAGTTCTTC	CASSDPGRWGGEQFF	TRBV25-1	TRBJ2-1	-	-
TGTGCCAGCAGCCCCACGCAGGGATACACTGAAGCTTTCTTT	CASSPTQGYTEAFF	TRBV12-3/TRBV12-4	TRBJ1-1	-	-
TGTGCCAGCAGTGGCGGGGGAATCGGCTACAATGAGCAGTTCTTC	CASSGGGIGYNEQFF	TRBV2	TRBJ2-1	TRBD2	-
TGTGCCAGCAGCCACAGGGAGAAAGGCCATGGCTACACCTTC	CASSHREKGHGYTF	TRBV5-6	TRBJ1-2	-	-
TGTGCCAGCAGCTGGGGGGGACTACCAAAAGAGACCCAGTACTTC	CASSWGGLPKETQYF	TRBV5-6	TRBJ2-5	TRBD2	few
TGCGCCAGCAGCCAAGGGGGGGACAGGGCGGAAGGCTACACCTTC	CASSQGGDRAEGYTF	TRBV4-1	TRBJ1-2	TRBD1	-
TGCAGTGCTCCTACTAGCGGGGCGTTTTTTAGCGGGGAGACCCAGTACTTC	CSAPTSGAFFSGETQYF	TRBV20-1	TRBJ2-5	TRBD2	-
TGCGCCAGCAGCGCAGACCGGGACAGCTATGGCTACACCTTC	CASSADRDSYGYTF	TRBV5-1	TRBJ1-2	TRBD1	few
TGCAGTGCTAGGACGCTCCGGGAGACCCAGTACTTC	CSARTLRETQYF	TRBV20-1	TRBJ2-5	-	-
TGCAGTGCTAGAGATGATAGGGTTGTAGATACGCAGTATTTT	CSARDDRVVDTQYF	TRBV20-1	TRBJ2-3	-	few
TGTGCCAGCAGCTCCTCATCGACTAGCGGGGTTGGGTGGACCCAGTACTTC	CASSSSSTSGVGWTQYF	TRBV7-2	TRBJ2-5	TRBD2	few
TGTGCCAGCAGCCTCTCCGGCGGGGGACGGGAGAGCCAGTACTTC	CASSLSGGGRESQYF	TRBV3-1	TRBJ2-5	TRBD2	few
TGTGCCATCAGTGAGGTAGCGGGGGCCCGGGGGACCCAGTACTTC	CAISEVAGARGTQYF	TRBV10-3	TRBJ2-5	TRBD2	-
TGTGCCAGCAGTTTCAGTCCCAAGGGGTACAATGAGCAGTACTTC	CASSFSPKGYNEQYF	TRBV28	TRBJ2-7	-	-
TGTGCCAGCAGCTTAGATACGGGAGGTGTCTATGGCTACACCTTC	CASSLDTGGVYGYTF	TRBV7-2	TRBJ1-2	-	many
TGTGCCAGCAGCATATTCGGGACAGATACGCAGTATTTT	CASSIFGTDTQYF	TRBV12-3/TRBV12-4	TRBJ2-3	-	-
TGTGCCAGCTCACCGAAGGAAAACTATGGCTACACCTTC	CASSPKENYGYTF	TRBV18	TRBJ1-2	-	-
TGTGCCATCAGTGGGTCTACGAGGCATACGCAGTATTTT	CAISGSTRHTQYF	TRBV10-3	TRBJ2-3	-	-
TGTGCCAGCCAGGGTTACTATGGCTACACCTTC	CASQGYYGYTF	TRBV28	TRBJ1-2	-	-
TGTGCCAGCAGCTGTCACGGGACAGGGGGCAATGAGCAGTTCTTC	CASSCHGTGGNEQFF	TRBV7-6	TRBJ2-1	TRBD1	-
TGTGCCAGCAGTCACAGGACAGGGCCCCGGGGGCAGTTCTTC	CASSHRTGPRGQFF	TRBV6-5	TRBJ2-1	TRBD1	-
TGTGCCAGCGGGCTACTCAGGTTGGACGAGCAGTACTTC	CASGLLRLDEQYF	TRBV28	TRBJ2-7	-	-
TGTGCCAGCAGCTTAGTTTGGACAGATACGCAGTATTTT	CASSLVWTDTQYF	TRBV7-8	TRBJ2-3	-	-
TGTGCCAGCAGTTACGATCTGGTAGACACGCAGTATTTT	CASSYDLVDTQYF	TRBV6-5	TRBJ2-3	-	-
TGTGCCACCAAGGTGAGGGGGGAACCCTACGAGCAGTACTTC	CATKVRGEPYEQYF	TRBV6-1	TRBJ2-7	-	few
TGTGCCAGCAGCCAAGTCTGGGTTGACAGGCAAGAGACCCAGTACTTC	CASSQVWVDRQETQYF	TRBV14	TRBJ2-5	-	few
TGCAGTGCCGTCGGGTCCTCTAGCAATCAGCCCCAGCATTTT	CSAVGSSSNQPQHF	TRBV20-1	TRBJ1-5	-	-
TGCAGTGCCGACAGGGGGTCATGGGGCTACACCTTC	CSADRGSWGYTF	TRBV20-1	TRBJ1-2	TRBD1	-
TGTGCCAGCAGCCCCGTCCCCCTGACAGGCCCCCTCCACTTT	CASSPVPLTGPLHF	TRBV7-2	TRBJ1-6	-	few
TGTGCCAGCAGCTACCGGGGGGGGCCGAACAATGAGCAGTTCTTC	CASSYRGGPNNEQFF	TRBV7-2	TRBJ2-1	TRBD2	-
TGTGCCAGCAGCTTAGATCGAGAGACCCAGTACTTC	CASSLDRETQYF	TRBV7-2	TRBJ2-5	-	many
TGTGCCAGCAGCCCCCGAAGGACAGGGGGTAACGAGCAGTACTTC	CASSPRRTGGNEQYF	TRBV27	TRBJ2-7	TRBD1	few
TGTGCCAGCACCTTGACGGGGGGACTCCAAGAGACCCAGTACTTC	CASTLTGGLQETQYF	TRBV7-2	TRBJ2-5	TRBD2	-
TGCGCCAGCAGCCCAGGGGGCGGGGGAAGTGGCTACACCTTC	CASSPGGGGSGYTF	TRBV5-1	TRBJ1-2	TRBD1	few
TGCAGTGCAAAGAGGACTAGCGTTTTTTCAGATACGCAGTATTTT	CSAKRTSVFSDTQYF	TRBV20-1	TRBJ2-3	TRBD2	few
TGTGCCGGCAGCGAAGACCGCAGCGGCCAAGAGACCCAGTACTTC	CAGSEDRSGQETQYF	TRBV7-2	TRBJ2-5	-	once
TGTGCCAGCAGCGTGGGGACAGATGCCAATACGCAGTATTTT	CASSVGTDANTQYF	TRBV7-8	TRBJ2-3	TRBD1	few
TGTGCCAGCAGGATGGAGAGCAATCAGCCCCAGCATTTT	CASRMESNQPQHF	TRBV12-3/TRBV12-4	TRBJ1-5	-	few
TGTGCCAGCAGTTACTCCGGGACAGTACAAGAGACCCAGTACTTC	CASSYSGTVQETQYF	TRBV6-5	TRBJ2-5	TRBD1	few